The T cell receptor beta chain described here comes from a study of CD8 T cells in ankylosing spondylitis. Study results and caveats: A motif in TCR beta, a set of fewer than ten highly homologous variants, appeared characteristic of ankylosing spondylitis blood.

As regards this clonotype: Its target is unknown.

TCRdb redid the calling of the 5' RACE reads with MiXCR, one entry per CDR3 protein. The sample consists of about 450,000 distinct CDR3 sequences, roughly 26% of them appearing once. CDR1 is SQVTM, CDR2 ANQGSEA, per germline. V lost 7 bases, J lost 6 bases, and 12 bases lay in between. CDR3 length equals 12 residues. The source material was blood, either unsorted or a sorted T cell fraction (not recorded which). This TCR was sampled from a male donor with ankylosing spondylitis. This rearrangement joins TRBV29-1 to TRBJ1-4; TRBD1 might be the D (5 bases). CDR3 in amino acids: CSARMGDEKLFF. For the CDR3, the DNA is TGCAGCGCCAGAATGGGGGATGAAAAACTGTTTTTT.